Reported below is one TCR beta chain. This sample is part of a study of T cell responses to AZD1222 COVID-19 vaccine. Profiled with immunoSEQ multiplex PCR; TCRdb holds only in-frame clones, not every one. The sample has over 100,000 clones; approximately 87% are singletons. CDR1 and CDR2 from the germline V gene are LNHDA and SQIVND (reference sequence). The CDR3 has 14 amino acids. V was clipped by 1 base and J by 4 bases, with 10 bases between them. The source material was peripheral blood, sampled on day 0 of AZD1222 vaccination. The chain joins TRBV19 to TRBJ1-2; a possible D gene is TRBD1 (6 bases). This clonotype was obtained from an adult in good health. The CDR3 DNA sequence: TGTGCCAGTAGTATAGGTGGACAGATCTATGGCTACACCTTC. Its protein product is CASSIGGQIYGYTF.